These T cell receptor beta chains were read from a single sample in a study of blood T cell repertoires in COVID-19. TCRdb keeps only in-frame clones here, not all; method: immunoSEQ multiplex PCR. The sample includes some 250,000 clones, approximately 86% of them seen just once. Input material: peripheral blood. Source of these receptors: a man aged 25 to 40 with active or convalescent COVID-19. CDR3s include the opening cysteine and the closing phenylalanine or tryptophan. D genes are given only for firm matches. A row's size may be missing; if present it is once, few, many or a size class.

abundance,j_gene,v_gene,d_gene,CDR3nt,CDR3aa
-,TRBJ1-5,TRBV3-1/TRBV3-2,TRBD1,TGTGCCAGCAGCCTAGTGACAGGGGGGTGTCAGCCCCAGCATTTT,CASSLVTGGCQPQHF
-,TRBJ1-2,TRBV29-1,-,TGCAGCGTTGAAGAACAGGGCGGGCACGCGGCTACAACCTTC,CSVEEQGGHAATTF
few,TRBJ1-1,TRBV5-4,-,TGTGCCAGCAGCTCGGACGCGGGGACTGAAGCTTTCTTT,CASSSDAGTEAFF
few,TRBJ1-5,TRBV7-9,-,TGTGCCAGCAGCTTAGATAACAGTATTCAGCCCCAGCATTTT,CASSLDNSIQPQHF
once,TRBJ1-2,TRBV19,-,TGTGCCAGTAGTACCTCCCAGTGGCCAACTAACTATGGCTACACCTTC,CASSTSQWPTNYGYTF
-,TRBJ1-2,TRBV4-3,TRBD1,TGCGCCAGCAGCCCGGACAGGACGTATAACTATGGCTACACCTTC,CASSPDRTYNYGYTF
-,TRBJ2-2,TRBV11-3,-,TGTGCCAGCAGCCCCAGAAACACCGGGGAGCTGTTTTTT,CASSPRNTGELFF
-,TRBJ1-4,TRBV25-1,-,TGTGCCAGCAGTGACATGGGCAGGGGCGTGGGGCGTGATGAAAAACTGTTTTTT,CASSDMGRGVGRDEKLFF
-,TRBJ1-5,TRBV19,-,TGTGCCAGTAGTATAGGTGGGTTTAGCAGCAATCAGCCCCAGCATTTT,CASSIGGFSSNQPQHF
-,TRBJ1-6,TRBV6-1,-,TGTGCCAGCAGTGCCAGACTTGACAGGTCTTGGTCCTATAATTCACCCCTCCACTTT,CASSARLDRSWSYNSPLHF
-,TRBJ2-1,TRBV7-8,TRBD2,TGTGCCAGCAGCTTCCCCGGGACTAGATACAATGAGCAGTTCTTC,CASSFPGTRYNEQFF
once,TRBJ1-2,TRBV23-1,TRBD1,TGCGCCAGCAGTCAAGAAACCGGACAGGGAGGCTATGGCTACACCTTC,CASSQETGQGGYGYTF
-,TRBJ1-5,TRBV6-5,-,TGTGCCAGCAGGGGAGAGGGATTTGGTCAGCCCCAGCATTTT,CASRGEGFGQPQHF
-,TRBJ1-3,TRBV6-5,-,TGTGCCAGCACCCCGACAGTTTCTGGAAACACCATATATTTT,CASTPTVSGNTIYF
-,TRBJ2-1,TRBV4-2,TRBD1,TGTGCCAGCAGCCCCCGGACAGGGAGTAGGAATGAGCAGTTCTTC,CASSPRTGSRNEQFF
-,TRBJ1-3,TRBV4-3,TRBD1,TGCGCCAGCAGCCAAGGGACAGGCTCTGGAAACACCATATATTTT,CASSQGTGSGNTIYF
-,TRBJ2-7,TRBV29-1,-,TGCAGCGTTGCGGTCGTTGCCTACGAGCAGTACTTC,CSVAVVAYEQYF
-,TRBJ1-5,TRBV2,TRBD1,TGTGCCAGCACTGAACAGGGGGGAAATCAGCCCCAGCATTTT,CASTEQGGNQPQHF
-,TRBJ1-6,TRBV4-1,-,TGCGCCAGCAGAACCGACGTGGCCCCAGGGGCACCCCTCCACTTT,CASRTDVAPGAPLHF
-,TRBJ2-5,TRBV4-1,TRBD2,TGCGCCAGCAGCCCCCCCTTGGGGGGGGACTCCCAAGAGACCCAGTACTTC,CASSPPLGGDSQETQYF
once,TRBJ2-7,TRBV30,TRBD1,TGTGCCTGGACGACAGGGAGCAGGCAGTACTTC,CAWTTGSRQYF
-,TRBJ1-6,TRBV7-2,-,TGTGCCAGCAGCTTAGGGGGGGTTAATTCACCCCTCCACTTT,CASSLGGVNSPLHF
-,TRBJ1-6,TRBV27,-,TGTGCCAGCAGTTTATCAGGTCCAGGCCCCTATAATTCACCCCTCCACTTT,CASSLSGPGPYNSPLHF
-,TRBJ2-1,TRBV15,TRBD1,TGTGCCACCGAGGACAGGGGTACTTACAATGAGCAGTTCTTC,CATEDRGTYNEQFF
-,TRBJ2-7,TRBV11-2,TRBD2,TGTGCCAGCAGGGAGGGACTAGGCGTTTCGTTGTACGAGCAGTACTTC,CASREGLGVSLYEQYF
-,TRBJ2-5,TRBV29-1,-,TGCAGCGTATTACAGGGGAGGCAGACCCAGTACTTC,CSVLQGRQTQYF